This T cell receptor beta chain is from a study of PD-1 blockade in classical Hodgkin lymphoma. Overall study findings and caveats: Compared with healthy donors, newly diagnosed patients reportedly showed lower baseline TCR diversity.

Using immunoSEQ multiplex PCR, the repertoire was profiled, and TCRdb retains in-frame clones only, with some absent. The table has roughly 15,000 clones, approximately 90% seen once. The V gene lost 0 bases and the J gene lost 3 bases, with 3 bases spanning the gap. The CDR3 totals 12 residues. Germline values: CDR1 SGDLS, CDR2 YYNGEE. Remarks on this clone: The antigen is unknown. Distinct nucleotide sequences in the sample also encode this CDR3.

Described time point: newly diagnosed, previously untreated cHL patient sample. Thawed PBMCs yielded CD4+ T cells through magnetic negative selection. Comparison relied on PBMCs that came from newly diagnosed, untreated classical Hodgkin lymphoma. Sequenced sample: CD4+ T cells from blood. This chain uses TRBV9 with TRBJ1-1; D call uncertain. This sequence was found in a human donor with classical Hodgkin lymphoma. This CDR3 reads CASSVVDTEAFF. In DNA form, the CDR3 reads TGTGCCAGCAGCGTAGTCGACACTGAAGCTTTCTTT. The full variable domain, in which reference TRBV9 and TRBJ1-1 provide the parts outside the CDR3, is DSGVTQTPKHLITATGQRVTLRCSPRSGDLSVYWYQQSLDQGLQFLIQYYNGEERAKGNILERFSAQQFPDLHSELNLSSLELGDSALYFCASSVVDTEAFFGQGTRLTVV.